The 13 T cell receptor beta chains given below trace back to one sample, sequenced in a study of regulatory T cells in long-lasting Graves disease. Time point indicated: newly diagnosed GD, antithyroid drugs for less than 3 months. The TCR library was made from RNA extracted from PBMCs. CDR3 regions were amplified by Arm-PCR using iRepertoire HTBI primers to build TCR beta libraries. From the multiplex PCR reads, TCRdb called clonotypes with MiXCR, one entry per CDR3 protein. The repertoire holds approximately 400,000 distinct CDR3 sequences, about 15% seen once, with roughly a sixth in the top ten. In addition, the sample was reused for a study of T cells in Graves' hyperthyroidism and ophthalmopathy.

Specimen: peripheral blood mononuclear cells (PBMCs), collected at new diagnosis, from a patient treated with antithyroid drugs. These receptors originate from a woman between 25 and 40 years old with Graves disease.

The chain recombines TRBV4-1 with TRBJ2-4, with 9 bases lining up with TRBD1. The V gene end was trimmed by 4 bases and the J gene end by 3 bases; junction bases not matched to a gene: 16. The CDR3 totals 19 residues. The germline CDR1 and CDR2 sequences are MGHRA and YSYEKL. The CDR3 DNA follows: TGCGCCAGCAGCCCCTTCATCTGGACAGGGGCGGGTGACAAAAACATTCAGTACTTC. This gives the protein CASSPFIWTGAGDKNIQYF.

This clonotype was found many times. The CDR3 DNA is TGCAGTGCCAGCGGCCTAGCGGGTAACACAGATACGCAGTATTTT. Its translation: CSASGLAGNTDTQYF. The J gene is TRBJ2-3, the V gene TRBV20-1; TRBD2 aligns across 8 bases. The length of the CDR3 is 15 residues. The junction had 10 bases not matched to a gene; V was cut back by 6 bases and J by 2 bases. Germline-derived CDR1 and CDR2 are DFQATT and SNEGSKA (reference sequence).

This clonotype was observed many times. This chain connects TRBV5-1 to TRBJ2-1; D gene unclear. Germline assignment: CDR1 SGHRS and CDR2 YFSETQ. The V gene lost 0 bases and the J gene lost 0 bases, with 10 bases spanning the gap. The CDR3 loop spans 16 amino acids. The CDR3 bases are TGCGCCAGCAGCTTGGAACAGATGAGCTCCTACAATGAGCAGTTCTTC. Translation: CASSLEQMSSYNEQFF.

This clonotype was counted many times. The genes are TRBV3-1 and TRBJ1-1; D call uncertain. Germline V gene data show CDR1 as LGHDT and CDR2 as YNNKEL (reference sequence). The germline V and J ends were trimmed by 3 bases and 6 bases, with 14 bases remaining between them. The CDR3 totals 14 residues. This CDR3 is CASSHGDGISEAFF. The CDR3 DNA is TGTGCCAGCAGCCACGGTGACGGTATCTCTGAAGCTTTCTTT.

The chain couples TRBV3-1 to TRBJ2-1; 7 positions agree with TRBD2. The CDR3 spans 16 residues. With V trimmed by 4 bases and J by 2 bases, 8 bases remained unmatched. Germline V CDR1 and CDR2: LGHDT, YNNKEL (reference sequence). The CDR3, as DNA: TGTGCCAGCAGCCTAGCCCGGGACTACCCCTACAATGAGCAGTTCTTC. Translating gives CASSLARDYPYNEQFF.

This clonotype was seen repeatedly, ten times or more. This chain uses TRBV5-1 with TRBJ2-7; perhaps TRBD2 as D (5 bases). The germline V gene has CDR1 SGHRS and CDR2 YFSETQ. The CDR3 extends over 11 amino acids. V was shortened by 6 bases and J by 2 bases, with 6 bases between the two germline ends. In DNA form, the CDR3 reads TGCGCCAGCAATAGCGCCTACGAGCAGTACTTC. It encodes CASNSAYEQYF.

The sample holds many counts of this clonotype. V gene TRBV20-1 combines with J gene TRBJ1-1; TRBD1 might be the D (6 bases). The germline CDR1 and CDR2 sequences are DFQATT and SNEGSKA (reference sequence). CDR3 length equals 13 residues. The germline V and J ends were trimmed by 4 bases and 0 bases, with 9 bases remaining between them. The CDR3 region is CSAKTGLNTEAFF. CDR3 DNA sequence: TGCAGTGCTAAGACAGGCTTGAACACTGAAGCTTTCTTT.

This clonotype was found many times. J is TRBJ2-1 and V is TRBV20-1; D may be TRBD1 or TRBD2 (5 bases each). This CDR3 has 14 residues. Per germline, CDR1 DFQATT and CDR2 SNEGSKA (reference sequence). V was pared by 5 bases and J by 6 bases, with 17 bases between. Here the CDR3 DNA reads TGCAGTGCTGAGGGGCTACCTGTAGCCAATGAGCAGTTCTTC. As protein: CSAEGLPVANEQFF.

The V and J genes are TRBV6-9 and TRBJ2-7; D ambiguous. V lost 2 bases to trimming and J lost 0 bases, with 8 bases between them. This CDR3 is 14 amino acids long. From germline, CDR1 is MNHGY and CDR2 SVAAGI. The CDR3 bases are TGTGCCAGCAGTTATGATACAGCCTCCTACGAGCAGTACTTC. Translation: CASSYDTASYEQYF.

This chain connects TRBV7-8 to TRBJ1-1; unclear D gene. The germline CDR1 and CDR2 sequences are SGHVS and FQNEAQ. V lost 4 bases and J lost 0, with 12 bases in between. The CDR3 is made up of 15 amino acids. The CDR3 bases are TGTGCCAGCAGCTCACTTAGCTCCGTGAACACTGAAGCTTTCTTT. It encodes CASSSLSSVNTEAFF.

In its sample, this clonotype was seen many times. This chain uses TRBV11-1 with TRBJ1-2; tentatively, D is TRBD1 (5 bases). The CDR3 contains 15 residues. Germline CDR1 is SGHAT and CDR2 is FQDESV (reference sequence). The V and J ends lost 7 bases and 7 bases respectively, with 22 bases between them. CDR3 residues: CASTPGPGIASGYTF. CDR3 bases: TGTGCCAGCACCCCGGGCCCAGGGATCGCATCTGGCTACACCTTC.

About this clonotype: Being one base from a much bigger clone, this may be a read error. The chain is built from TRBV18 and TRBJ1-1; 8 bases map to TRBD1. Per the germline V gene, CDR1 is KGHSH and CDR2 is LQKENI. The CDR3 spans 17 residues. Here the CDR3 DNA reads TGTTCCAGCTCACCACTCGGGGCAGGACAGGGATTCACTGAAGCTTTCTTT. This translates into CSSSPLGAGQGFTEAFF.

This clonotype was counted between two and nine times. The chain combines TRBV30 with TRBJ1-2; 8 bases map to TRBD1. Unmatched junction bases numbered 14, after V lost 5 bases and J lost 3 bases. This CDR3 has 16 residues. Germline assignment: CDR1 GTSNPN and CDR2 SVGIG (reference sequence). The CDR3 DNA sequence: TGTGCCTGGGGGAGGACAGGGTACCCCTTTTACTATGGCTACACCTTC. It specifies CAWGRTGYPFYYGYTF.